This T cell receptor beta chain stems from a study of human T cells and chemical hapten exposure. Whole-study results and caveats: Unchanged with DPC sensitization were TCRs above 1 in 1000 frequency.

TCRdb processed the RACE reads anew with MiXCR; each CDR3 protein has one entry. The table has roughly 71,000 distinct CDR3 sequences, under 7.5% seen once. The CDR3 runs to 17 residues. Between the trimmed V and J ends, which lost 6 bases and 7 bases, there was a span of 27 bases. CDR1 MNHEY and CDR2 SVGEGT come from the germline V gene. Noted time point: healthy volunteer bleed at 6 weeks. It was from unfractionated whole blood that total RNA was extracted. As to this clonotype: What it binds is unknown.

The TCR sequence derives from a female donor in good health. Some clones in this sample may be carry-over from other donors' samples. Sequenced: whole blood. The chain joins TRBV6-2 or TRBV6-3 to TRBJ1-1; D remains ambiguous. CDR3 protein: CASSTQRARTALFEAFF. The DNA of the CDR3 is TGTGCCAGCAGCACACAAAGGGCCCGGACGGCCCTCTTTGAAGCTTTCTTT.